One sample yielded the 21 T cell receptor beta chains listed below, sequenced in a study of CXCR3-negative and CXCR3-positive naive CD8 T cells. Points from the study as a whole: A higher hydrophobicity marked the TRB CDR3s of CXCR3-positive naive cells versus CXCR3-negative naive cells.

TRB cDNA libraries were made by UMI-labeled 5' RACE. One entry per CDR3 protein, without DNA, is what TCRdb gives after re-calling the 5' RACE reads. This sample's table reports 60,000 to 65,000 distinct CDR3 sequences. These receptors have no known antigen. Sequenced: naive CXCR3+ CD8+ T cells from blood. Sample subset: CD45RO-CCR7+CD27+CD95- naive CD8+ T cells expressing CXCR3 (TNR3+). The receptor source for this set is a human donor in good health. Some clones in this sample may be carry-over from other donors' samples.

This chain links TRBV27 with TRBJ2-3. CDR3 size: 12 residues. The germline V gene encodes CDR1 MNHEY and CDR2 SMNVEV (reference sequence). CDR3 amino acids: CASSFSTDTQYF.

V usage is TRBV29-1 and J usage is TRBJ2-3; the D gene TCRdb calls, TRBD2, cannot be checked with no DNA. Germline assignment: CDR1 SQVTM and CDR2 ANQGSEA. CDR3 length equals 14 residues. Here the CDR3 reads CSGLGEGSTDTQYF.

The chain uses TRBV6-2 or TRBV6-3 and TRBJ2-7; the D call from TCRdb, TRBD1, cannot be confirmed without DNA. The CDR3 is 14 amino acids. CDR1 and CDR2 (germline): MNHEY, SVGEGT. The CDR3 is CASSYSPGAYEQYF.

The CDR3 protein is CASSGLTLAGGLAYNEQFF. The chain has TRBV19 and TRBJ2-1; TCRdb's D gene call, TRBD2, goes unchecked for lack of DNA. The CDR3 covers 19 residues. CDR1 and CDR2 (germline): LNHDA, SQIVND (reference sequence).

The gene calls are TRBV29-1 and TRBJ2-4; checking the TCRdb D call of TRBD2 is not possible without DNA. This CDR3 has 17 residues. The germline V gene encodes CDR1 SQVTM and CDR2 ANQGSEA. The chain's CDR3 is CSARGEMTSGAKNIQYF.

The chain couples TRBV5-1 to TRBJ2-7; TCRdb picks TRBD2, but there is no DNA to check that call. The germline gives CDR1 SGHRS, CDR2 YFSETQ. CDR3 length: 13 residues. The CDR3 protein is CASSLRGVYEQYF.

V gene TRBV23-1 combines with J gene TRBJ2-7; no DNA is available, so the TRBD1 call from TCRdb remains unchecked. TRBV23-1 is an open reading frame whose function is uncertain. The CDR3 spans 15 residues. The CDR3 reads CASSQSEQGRYEQYF.

V usage is TRBV20-1 and J usage is TRBJ1-1. This CDR3 spans 13 amino acids. Germline CDR1 and CDR2: DFQATT and SNEGSKA (reference sequence). This chain's CDR3 is CSARASRVTEAFF.

V and J are TRBV14 and TRBJ2-3; the D gene TCRdb calls, TRBD1, cannot be checked with no DNA. Per germline, CDR1 SGHDN and CDR2 FVKESK. This CDR3 comprises 14 residues. CDR3 loop: CASSQVGAADTQYF.

The chain carries TRBV14 and TRBJ1-1. There are 16 residues in the CDR3. Per germline, CDR1 SGHDN and CDR2 FVKESK. CDR3 sequence reads: CASSQFLGHLNTEAFF.

V is TRBV6-4 and J is TRBJ2-1; the D gene TCRdb calls, TRBD1, cannot be checked with no DNA. CDR1 is MRHNA, CDR2 SNTAGT, per germline. The CDR3 loop spans 15 amino acids. CDR3 protein: CASSEREPLYDEQFF.

The rearrangement uses TRBV9 and TRBJ2-5; as DNA is missing, the TRBD1 call by TCRdb cannot be tested. The CDR3 contains 14 residues. The germline CDR1 and CDR2 sequences are SGDLS and YYNGEE. The CDR3 sequence: CASSVGGVVETQYF. Filled out from reference TRBV9 and TRBJ2-5, the complete variable domain reads DSGVTQTPKHLITATGQRVTLRCSPRSGDLSVYWYQQSLDQGLQFLIQYYNGEERAKGNILERFSAQQFPDLHSELNLSSLELGDSALYFCASSVGGVVETQYFGPGTRLLVL.

This chain joins TRBV29-1 and TRBJ2-1; the TCRdb call, TRBD1, lacks DNA for checking. Germline values: CDR1 SQVTM, CDR2 ANQGSEA. The CDR3 has 13 residues. The CDR3 is CSVGRGDYNEQFF.

This rearrangement joins TRBV13 to TRBJ1-4; as DNA is missing, the TRBD1 call by TCRdb cannot be tested. CDR1 and CDR2 (germline): PRHDT, FYEKMQ (reference sequence). The length of the CDR3 is 14 residues. CDR3 protein: CASSSGQEREKLFF.

This chain links TRBV6-2 or TRBV6-3 with TRBJ2-1; TCRdb's D gene call, TRBD2, goes unchecked for lack of DNA. Germline lookup yields CDR1 MNHEY and CDR2 SVGEGT. The CDR3 spans 15 residues. The CDR3 loop is CASSSLADLSNEQFF.

The rearrangement uses TRBV7-3 and TRBJ2-3. The germline CDR1 and CDR2 sequences are SGHTA and FQGTGA. CDR3 length equals 13 residues. The CDR3 protein is CASASSVPDTQYF.

The CDR3 reads CASSEPFRGTYGYTF. The rearrangement links TRBV2 to TRBJ1-2; no DNA is available, so the TRBD1 call from TCRdb remains unchecked. This CDR3 comprises 15 residues. The germline V gene has CDR1 SNHLY and CDR2 FYNNEI.

This chain joins TRBV27 and TRBJ1-1. CDR1 is MNHEY and CDR2 is SMNVEV in the germline V gene (reference sequence). This CDR3 comprises 13 residues. The CDR3 region is CASSLGGDTEAFF.

The chain uses TRBV10-2 and TRBJ2-7. This CDR3 is built from 11 residues. Germline loops: CDR1 WSHSY, CDR2 SAAADI. CDR3 region: CASTVDYEQYF.

The chain recombines TRBV27 with TRBJ2-1; TCRdb picks TRBD2, but there is no DNA to check that call. CDR1 is MNHEY, CDR2 SMNVEV, per germline (reference sequence). The length of the CDR3 is 15 residues. The CDR3 spells CASSLVGGPDNEQFF.

The chain recombines TRBV5-5 with TRBJ2-1; TCRdb outputs TRBD1, but without DNA this stays unchecked. Germline CDR1 and CDR2: SGHKS and YYEKEE (reference sequence). CDR3 length: 15 residues. The CDR3 region is CASSSSRGAYNEQFF.